One TCR beta chain is described in this entry. Original handling: Reference gene primers were amplified, and this amplification served to estimate nucleated cell counts. Sequenced by immunoSEQ multiplex PCR; TCRdb stores in-frame clones only, minus some. V and J calls and clone size come straight from that table; D and trimming were deduced from the DNA. The table lists 200,000 to 250,000 clones, approximately 81% of them singletons. This specimen belongs to a study of blood T cell repertoires in COVID-19. About the study: Samples of COVID-19 (acute and convalescent) were obtained from the United States, Italy and Spain.

V was pared by 6 bases and J by 0 bases, with 5 bases of the junction left unmatched. Looked up from germline, CDR1 is ENHRY and CDR2 is SYGVKD. The CDR3 contains 15 residues. This receptor was taken from a woman in her sixties or seventies who had recovered from COVID-19. V and J are TRBV10-3 and TRBJ1-3, with TRBD1 matching 7 bases. Sample: peripheral blood. CDR3: CAISGTASSGNTIYF. CDR3 nucleotides: TGTGCCATCAGCGGGACAGCGAGCTCTGGAAACACCATATATTTT.